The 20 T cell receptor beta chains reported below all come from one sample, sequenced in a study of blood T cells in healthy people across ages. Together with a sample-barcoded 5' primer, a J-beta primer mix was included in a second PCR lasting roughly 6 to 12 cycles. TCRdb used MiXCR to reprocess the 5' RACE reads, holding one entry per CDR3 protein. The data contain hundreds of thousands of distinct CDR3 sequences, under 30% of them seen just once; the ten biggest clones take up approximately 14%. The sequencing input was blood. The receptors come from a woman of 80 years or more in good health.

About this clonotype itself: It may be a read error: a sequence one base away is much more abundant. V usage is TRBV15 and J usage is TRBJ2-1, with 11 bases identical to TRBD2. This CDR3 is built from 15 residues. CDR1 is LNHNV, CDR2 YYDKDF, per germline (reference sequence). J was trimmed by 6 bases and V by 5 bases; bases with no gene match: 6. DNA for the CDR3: TGTGCCACCAGCCTTAGCGGGAGGGCCTCCAATGAGCAGTTCTTC. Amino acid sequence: CATSLSGRASNEQFF.

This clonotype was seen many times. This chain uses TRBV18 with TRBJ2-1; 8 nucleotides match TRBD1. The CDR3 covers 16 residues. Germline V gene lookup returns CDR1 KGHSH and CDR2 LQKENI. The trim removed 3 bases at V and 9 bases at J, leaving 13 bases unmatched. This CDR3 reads CASSPMGGQGFAEQFF. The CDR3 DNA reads TGTGCCAGCTCACCTATGGGCGGACAGGGTTTTGCTGAGCAGTTCTTC.

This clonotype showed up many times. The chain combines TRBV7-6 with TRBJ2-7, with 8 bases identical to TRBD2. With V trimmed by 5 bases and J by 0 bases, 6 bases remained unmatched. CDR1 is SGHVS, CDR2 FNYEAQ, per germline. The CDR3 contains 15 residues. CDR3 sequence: CASSVIAGSSYEQYF. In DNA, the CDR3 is TGTGCCAGCAGCGTCATAGCGGGGAGCTCCTACGAGCAGTACTTC.

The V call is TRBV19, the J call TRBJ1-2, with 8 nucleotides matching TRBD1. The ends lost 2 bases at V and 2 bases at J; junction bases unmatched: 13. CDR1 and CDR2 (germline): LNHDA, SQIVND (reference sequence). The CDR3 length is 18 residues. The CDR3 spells CASSIFVGDRPRNYGYTF. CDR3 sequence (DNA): TGTGCCAGTAGTATATTCGTGGGGGACAGGCCGAGGAACTATGGCTACACCTTC.

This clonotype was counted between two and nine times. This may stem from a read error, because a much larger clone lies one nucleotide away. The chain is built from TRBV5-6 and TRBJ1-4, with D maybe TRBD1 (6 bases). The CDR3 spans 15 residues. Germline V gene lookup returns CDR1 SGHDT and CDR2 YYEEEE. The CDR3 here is CASSQIQGRREKRFF. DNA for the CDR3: TGTGCCAGCAGCCAGATACAGGGAAGACGCGAAAAACGGTTTTTT.

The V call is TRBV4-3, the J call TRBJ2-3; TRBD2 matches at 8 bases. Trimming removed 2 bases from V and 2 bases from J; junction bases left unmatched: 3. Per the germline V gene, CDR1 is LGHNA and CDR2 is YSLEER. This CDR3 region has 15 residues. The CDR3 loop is CASSQQLADTDTQYF. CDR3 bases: TGCGCCAGCAGCCAACAACTAGCGGACACAGATACGCAGTATTTT.

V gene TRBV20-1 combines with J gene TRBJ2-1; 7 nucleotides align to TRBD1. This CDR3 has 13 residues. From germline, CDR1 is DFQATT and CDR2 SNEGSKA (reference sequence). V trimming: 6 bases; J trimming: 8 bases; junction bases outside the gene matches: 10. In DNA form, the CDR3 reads TGCAGTGCCCGAACGGGGACAGACGATGAGCAGTTCTTC. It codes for CSARTGTDDEQFF.

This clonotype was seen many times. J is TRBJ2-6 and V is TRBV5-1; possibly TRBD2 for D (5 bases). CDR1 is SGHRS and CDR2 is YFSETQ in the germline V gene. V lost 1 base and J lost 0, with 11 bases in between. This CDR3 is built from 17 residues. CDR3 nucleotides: TGCGCCAGCAGCTTGATGGACTCAAACTCTGGGGCCAACGTCCTGACTTTC. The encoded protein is CASSLMDSNSGANVLTF.

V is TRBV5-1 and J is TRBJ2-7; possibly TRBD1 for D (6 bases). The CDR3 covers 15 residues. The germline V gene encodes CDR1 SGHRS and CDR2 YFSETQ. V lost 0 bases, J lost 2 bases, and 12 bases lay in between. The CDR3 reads CASSLAPGQTYEQYF. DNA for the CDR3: TGCGCCAGCAGCTTGGCCCCGGGACAAACCTACGAGCAGTACTTC.

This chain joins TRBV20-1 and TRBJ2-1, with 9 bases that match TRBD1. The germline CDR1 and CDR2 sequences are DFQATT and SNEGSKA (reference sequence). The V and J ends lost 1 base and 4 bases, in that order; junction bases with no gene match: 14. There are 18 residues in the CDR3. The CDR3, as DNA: TGCAGTGCTAGAGTCACACCAAGTCGGACAGGGGATTACAATGAGCAGTTCTTC. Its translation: CSARVTPSRTGDYNEQFF.

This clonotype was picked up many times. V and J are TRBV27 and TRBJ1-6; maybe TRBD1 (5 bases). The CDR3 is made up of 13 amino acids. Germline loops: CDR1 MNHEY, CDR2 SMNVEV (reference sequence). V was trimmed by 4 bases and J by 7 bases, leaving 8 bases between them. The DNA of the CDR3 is TGTGCCAGCAGTTATTGGGGGAATTCACCCCTCCACTTT. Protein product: CASSYWGNSPLHF.

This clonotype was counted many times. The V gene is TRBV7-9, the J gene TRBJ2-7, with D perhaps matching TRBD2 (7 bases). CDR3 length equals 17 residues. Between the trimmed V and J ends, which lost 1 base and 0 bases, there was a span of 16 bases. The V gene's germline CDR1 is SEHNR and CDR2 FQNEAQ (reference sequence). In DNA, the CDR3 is TGTGCCAGCAGCTTAGGAGGGAGCGGGACAATCTCCTACGAGCAGTACTTC. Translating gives CASSLGGSGTISYEQYF.

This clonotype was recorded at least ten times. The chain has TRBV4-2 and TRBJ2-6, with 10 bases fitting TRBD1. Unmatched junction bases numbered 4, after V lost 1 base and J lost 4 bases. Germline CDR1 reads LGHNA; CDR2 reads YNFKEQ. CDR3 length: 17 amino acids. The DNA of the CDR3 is TGTGCCAGCAGCCAAGGGGGACAGGGGAACGGGGCCAACGTCCTGACTTTC. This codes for CASSQGGQGNGANVLTF.

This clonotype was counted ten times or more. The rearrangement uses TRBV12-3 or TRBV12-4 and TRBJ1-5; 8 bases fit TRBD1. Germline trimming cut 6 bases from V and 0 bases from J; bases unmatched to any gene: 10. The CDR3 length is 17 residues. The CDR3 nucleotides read TGTGCCAGCAGCCACCGGACAGGGAGTTATAGCAATCAGCCCCAGCATTTT. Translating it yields CASSHRTGSYSNQPQHF.

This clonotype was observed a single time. CDR3 nucleotides: TGCGCCAGCAGTGGAGATCAAACCACCTACGAGCAGTACTTC. Protein sequence: CASSGDQTTYEQYF. The chain combines TRBV5-1 with TRBJ2-7; D ambiguous. Germline CDR1 reads SGHRS; CDR2 reads YFSETQ. The CDR3 length is 14 residues. V gave up 5 bases and J gave up 2 bases, with 14 bases separating them.

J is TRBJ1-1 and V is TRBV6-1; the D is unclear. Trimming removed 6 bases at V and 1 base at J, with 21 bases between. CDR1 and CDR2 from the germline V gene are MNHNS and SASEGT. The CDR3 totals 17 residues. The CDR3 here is CASRREGSKTQNTEAFF. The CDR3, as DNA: TGTGCCAGCAGGCGAGAGGGAAGTAAAACCCAGAACACTGAAGCTTTCTTT.

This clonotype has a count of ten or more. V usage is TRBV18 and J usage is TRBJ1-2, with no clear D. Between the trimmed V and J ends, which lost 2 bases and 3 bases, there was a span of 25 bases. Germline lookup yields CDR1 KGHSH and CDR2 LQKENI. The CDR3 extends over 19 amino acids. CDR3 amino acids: CASSPGFTSLLGQDYGYTF. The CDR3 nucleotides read TGTGCCAGCTCACCAGGTTTCACGTCCCTCCTAGGGCAGGACTATGGCTACACCTTC.

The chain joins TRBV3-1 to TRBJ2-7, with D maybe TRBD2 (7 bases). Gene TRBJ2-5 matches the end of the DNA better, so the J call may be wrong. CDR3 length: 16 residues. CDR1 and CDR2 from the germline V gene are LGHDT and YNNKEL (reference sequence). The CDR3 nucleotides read TGTGCCAGCAGCCAAGATTTGTCGGGGGGCTGGGGGACCCAGTACTTC. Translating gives CASSQDLSGGWGTQYF.

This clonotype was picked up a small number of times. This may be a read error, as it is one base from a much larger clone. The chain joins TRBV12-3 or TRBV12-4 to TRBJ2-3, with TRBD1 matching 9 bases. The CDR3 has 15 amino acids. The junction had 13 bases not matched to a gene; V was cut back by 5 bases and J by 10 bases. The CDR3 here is CASSLSRDRVNAQYF. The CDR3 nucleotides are TGTGCCAGCAGTCTGTCCCGGGACAGGGTAAATGCGCAGTATTTT.

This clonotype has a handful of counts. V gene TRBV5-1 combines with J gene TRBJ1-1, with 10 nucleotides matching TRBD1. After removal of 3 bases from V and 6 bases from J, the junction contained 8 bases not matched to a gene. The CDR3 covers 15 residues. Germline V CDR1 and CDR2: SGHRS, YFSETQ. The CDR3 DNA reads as TGCGCCAGCAGCTCGAGACAGGGGGCCGGCGCTGAAGCTTTCTTT. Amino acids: CASSSRQGAGAEAFF.